The T cell receptor beta chain described here comes from a study of cytomegalovirus exposure and HLA in healthy donors (dated by TCRdb to about 2017). Concerning the study at large: According to an earlier analysis of several hundred of the donors, about 170 million T cells yielded over 100 million unique TCR beta sequences and 276 Gb of sequence data. Roughly 300 gigabases of sequencing data and around 80 million unique TCR sequences made up an early release that covered some 640 HLA-typed donors. Of the roughly 400 genotyped donors, 75% to 85% were placed in the genetic ancestry cluster associated with self-reported Caucasian donors. The aim of the study was to test whether cataloging public T cell receptors could identify signatures of past pathogen exposure. The study profiled the T cell repertoires of hundreds of subjects by immunosequencing and related them to cytomegalovirus serostatus. In addition to the first cohort of approximately 650 subjects, a separate validation cohort of 100 to 150 different subjects was used. To predict cytomegalovirus infection status, the study combined high-throughput TCR immunosequencing, statistical association of individual TCRs with disease status, and machine learning. A later analysis re-examined previously published TCR beta repertoires from 610 or so donors and added high-resolution HLA genotyping to investigate patterns of TCR occurrence. The later analysis used no new phenotypic data to find candidate immune exposures, relying instead on TCR beta sequences and their occurrence across donors. In an earlier analysis of about 590 of the donors, high-throughput TCR beta sequencing was used to judge whether each TCR beta V gene segment behaved as functional or pseudogenic. Donor age, sex, ethnicity and CMV serostatus were compiled alongside the repertoire data. Genome-wide SNP genotypes for about 60% of the roughly 670 donors were used in a later genetic analysis, which treated that subset as a discovery cohort. All discovery cohort repertoires had been generated on a single sequencing platform. Both class I and class II loci were covered by HLA typing, at four-digit resolution. Typing coverage varied by locus: about 620-630 donors for A, B, C, DRB1 and DQB1; more than 500 for DQA1; approximately 610 for DPA1; some 470 for DPB1. Several DR-DQ haplotypes were treated as single units for association and clustering because of strong linkage in the cohort. Across some 400 genotyped donors of the cohort, an average of roughly 230,000 unique TCR beta nucleotide sequences per donor were sequenced, and approximately 19% of those sequences were non-productive. Study-wide conclusions, independent of this receptor: Over 15 rarely observed V segments, including chromosome 9 orphons, were excluded from the earlier analysis of a few hundred of the donors because counts were too low. In a later analysis, most CMV-associated TCR beta chains were found to appear HLA-restricted, with HLA associations seemingly driven largely by CMV exposure. Sequencing depth was assumed to be roughly uniform across donors in the presence/absence analyses, though that assumption may not hold. A later analysis found that HLA-associated TCR beta chains were more clonally expanded and had lower generation probabilities than equally common non-associated chains. An association between a missense DCLRE1C variant and V-gene and J-gene trimming of TCR beta chains was found in a later genetic analysis and replicated in an independent cohort. A later analysis found that TCR association rates varied across HLA loci, with DRB1 alleles showing the most associated TCRs and HLA-C alleles the fewest. According to a later genetic analysis, donors in an Asian-associated ancestry cluster had fewer N-insertions in productive TCRs than the roughly 660-donor mean. In the study, about 150 TCR beta chains were listed as associated with cytomegalovirus. Cytomegalovirus status was reported to be diagnosed by the classifier with high specificity and sensitivity in both the original and validation cohorts. In an earlier analysis of some 640 of the donors, most TCR beta V segments were observed in productive rearrangements about 87% or about 30% of the time, broadly matching IMGT annotations. Only TCR beta chains were sequenced in this cohort, and the absence of alpha or paired-chain data limited detectable features. Because the 87-base-pair reads could not distinguish some IMGT-functional V segments, including TRBV6-2 and TRBV6-3, those segments were excluded. Most TCR sequences were observed very rarely across donors, whereas some public TCRs were present in many individuals. A group of highly shared sequence variants was considered likely to be a technical artifact of the sequencing pipeline. A further reported finding was that TCR beta sequences accurately predicted the HLA-A and HLA-B alleles for most subjects in the first cohort. HLA typing was unavailable for some donors at each locus, so association tests used only the typed subset. CMV serostatus was the only immune exposure information available for the cohort. According to a later analysis, parvovirus B19, influenza, CMV and Epstein-Barr virus appeared linked to several top co-occurrence clusters. Strong co-occurrence of HLA alleles, especially DR and DQ, made assigning TCR associations to individual alleles difficult. It was suggested by the authors that the approach could potentially be generalized to other disease states and immunological phenotypes. A few of the identified cytomegalovirus-associated TCR beta chains were confirmed in vitro to be specific for cytomegalovirus antigens. Linkage disequilibrium might explain the correlated functional status among segregating V segments, but an unknown experimental factor could not be excluded. At a false discovery rate of 0.05, a later analysis linked 15,000 to 20,000 TCR beta sequences to specific HLA alleles.

The method was the immunoSEQ multiplex PCR assay. For the multiplex PCR, a mixture combining 60 forward primers for TCR Vbeta segments and 13 reverse primers for TCR Jbeta segments was used. A multiplex PCR assay on genomic DNA amplified the CDR3 region of rearranged TCR beta genes. Amplified TCR beta libraries were sequenced as 87-base-pair reads on the Illumina HiSeq System. The original methods were these. A later analysis counted some 80 million unique TCR beta chains across the 690 or so repertoires, and some 11 million of these chains were shared by at least two donors. To remove PCR and sequencing errors, raw reads were error-corrected and collapsed into unique sequences using a nearest-neighbor algorithm that merged closely related sequences. Alignment of CDR3 sequences to IMGT reference sequences was used to assign V, D and J gene segments. For a sequence to be retained, a match of at least six nucleotides to both a V gene segment and a J gene segment was required. A rearrangement counted as productive if the CDR3 had no stop codons and remained in frame with V and J, and every other rearrangement counted as non-productive. Following IMGT convention, CDR3 was defined as the stretch from the second conserved V-encoded cysteine up to the conserved J-encoded phenylalanine. In an earlier analysis of roughly 610 of the donors, sequences lacking an unambiguous match to a single V gene segment were excluded. In an earlier analysis of several hundred of the donors, V segments were called functional above 56.7% productive rearrangements and were called segregating when the between-donor standard deviation exceeded 5%. A statistical classification framework was built for diagnosing cytomegalovirus status from the catalog of TCR beta chain sequences. A later analysis assigned V and J genes by comparing TCR nucleotide sequences with IMGT/GENE-DB human TR gene sequences. Using the TCRdist pipeline, a later analysis assigned CDR3 sequences along with most-parsimonious VDJ recombination scenarios. A later analysis defined each TCR beta chain by its CDR3 amino acid sequence plus V-gene family, and excluded reads lacking a unique V-gene family. In a later analysis, some 600 highly shared, low-generation-probability nucleotide sequences were removed to address suspected cross-contamination and a sequencing artifact. For each public chain, a later analysis derived a clonal expansion index from normalized ranks of inferred template counts within each repertoire. In a later analysis, generation probabilities were computed using a VDJ recombination model fitted to out-of-frame rearrangements, and the results were checked against IGoR. In a later analysis, TCR-TCR, TCR-HLA and TCR-CMV co-occurrence was scored with hypergeometric tests, and a repertoire-size bias correction was applied to TCR pairs. In a later analysis, false discovery rates were estimated by permuting HLA or CMV assignments 20 times. A later analysis grouped co-occurring TCRs with DBSCAN, adding TCRdist sequence similarity when clustering within HLA-allele-positive subsets. Repertoires with fewer than 30,000 or more than 120,000 public chains were left out of co-occurrence clustering, as were about five repertoires with anomalous nucleotide sharing. Drawn from immuneACCESS, this table holds only the in-frame rearrangements with V and J called that TCRdb kept. Clones are partly lost; checked studies trace under half to an unresolved V gene and leave the rest unexplained. V and J calls and clone size come straight from that table; D and trimming were deduced from the DNA. The sample's table lists a count of about 190,000 clones. 6.5% of the sample is held by the ten biggest clonotypes.

A word on this clone: The target of this receptor is not known.

The CDR3 has 16 amino acids, counting the end cysteine and phenylalanine. The CDR3 DNA has 48 bases and is translated from base 1. From a lookup of the germline V gene, CDR1 and CDR2 are SGHRS and YFSETQ. At the junction V is shortened by 1 base and J by 7 bases, with 15 bases in between. The cohort was made up of 666 healthy bone marrow donors. Cohort members were all nominally healthy when sampled, although unrecorded immune exposures were likely present. The donor was CMV seronegative and was included in the group of 352 seronegative cohort members. A peripheral blood sample was provided by each donor, and peripheral blood mononuclear cells were used for TCR beta sequencing. Genomic DNA was extracted from the blood cell samples with the Qiagen DNeasy Blood Extraction Kit.

This clonotype was obtained from a man aged 25 to 40 in good health and CMV-seronegative. Sequencing used PBMCs. The chain employs TRBV5-1 and TRBJ1-6; no D gene is confidently identified. Here the CDR3 is given as CASSLFGGSPNSPLHF. The bases read TGCGCCAGCAGCTTGTTCGGCGGCAGTCCCAATTCACCCCTCCACTTT.